The entry below gives a single T cell receptor (beta chain) sequence along with its context. This entry comes from a study of blood T cell repertoires in COVID-19. Study as a whole: PBMCs, B-cell-depleted T cells, or T cells provided the cDNA or gDNA that made up the material.

Per germline, CDR1 ENHRY and CDR2 SYGVKD. V lost 0 bases, J lost 4 bases, and 0 bases stayed unmatched. The CDR3 runs 14 residues. TCRdb's table, derived via immunoSEQ multiplex PCR, lists solely in-frame clones and lacks some. The sample gives under 500,000 clones, 87% of which show up once; approximately 2% is in the top ten. The clonotype comes from a woman between 18 and 29 years old with acute COVID-19. Source material: PBMCs or T cells enriched from blood (not recorded which). V gene TRBV10-3 combines with J gene TRBJ1-5; TRBD1 agrees at 7 bases. The CDR3 region is CAISESQGNQPQHF. The CDR3, as DNA: TGTGCCATCAGTGAGTCACAGGGGAATCAGCCCCAGCATTTT.